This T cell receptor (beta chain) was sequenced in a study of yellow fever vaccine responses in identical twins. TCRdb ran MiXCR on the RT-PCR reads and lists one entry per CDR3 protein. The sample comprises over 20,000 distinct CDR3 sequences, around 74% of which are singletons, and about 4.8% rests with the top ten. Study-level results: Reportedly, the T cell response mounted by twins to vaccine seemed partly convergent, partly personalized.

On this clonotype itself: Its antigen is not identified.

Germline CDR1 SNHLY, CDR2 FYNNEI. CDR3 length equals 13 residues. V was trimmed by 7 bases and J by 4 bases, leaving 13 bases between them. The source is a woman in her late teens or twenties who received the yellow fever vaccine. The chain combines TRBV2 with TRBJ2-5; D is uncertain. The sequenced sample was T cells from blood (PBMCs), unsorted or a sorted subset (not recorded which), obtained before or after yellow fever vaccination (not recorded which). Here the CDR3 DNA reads TGTGCCAGCACCCCCCGGCTAGTAGAGACCCAGTACTTC. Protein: CASTPRLVETQYF.